This T cell receptor beta chain was identified during a study of CD8 T cells in Susac syndrome. Patients with Susac syndrome met diagnostic criteria that were recently defined for definite or probable disease. CDR1 MNHEY and CDR2 SVGEGT come from the germline V gene. This CDR3 comprises 11 residues. Trimming took 6 bases from V and 10 from J, leaving 12 bases between them. With random hexamers, reverse transcription was performed on roughly 0.5 to 1 ug of RNA. TCRdb fed the immunoSEQ multiplex PCR reads into MiXCR, producing one record per CDR3 protein. The table includes 150,000 or so distinct CDR3 sequences, 90% to 95% detected once.

The TCR originated in a human donor with Susac syndrome. The chain uses TRBV6-2 or TRBV6-3 and TRBJ1-1; no clear D gene. Sequencing was performed on CD4+ T cells from PBMCs. The CDR3 region has the DNA TGTGCCAGCAGAACGGTGGAGGGAGCTTTCTTT. Its protein product is CASRTVEGAFF.